Described below is a single T cell receptor beta chain sequence and its context. V shed 6 bases, J shed 6 bases, and the junction held 4 bases outside the gene matches. This CDR3 contains 13 residues. In germline, CDR1 is SNHLY, CDR2 FYNNEI. The data belong to a study of T cell changes during pregnancy in multiple sclerosis. Repertoires were generated with immunoSEQ multiplex PCR, while TCRdb's copy carries only in-frame clones and drops some. The repertoire holds fewer than 40,000 clones, with about nine tenths as singletons. The sample consisted of CD8+ T cells from peripheral blood mononuclear cells, taken after pregnancy. The chain links TRBV2 to TRBJ1-2, with 10 bases aligning to TRBD1. This TCR was recovered from a female donor with multiple sclerosis, enrolled in a pregnancy study. The DNA for the CDR3 is TGTGCCAGCAGCCCGGACAGGGGGGATGGCTACACCTTC. Its protein is CASSPDRGDGYTF.